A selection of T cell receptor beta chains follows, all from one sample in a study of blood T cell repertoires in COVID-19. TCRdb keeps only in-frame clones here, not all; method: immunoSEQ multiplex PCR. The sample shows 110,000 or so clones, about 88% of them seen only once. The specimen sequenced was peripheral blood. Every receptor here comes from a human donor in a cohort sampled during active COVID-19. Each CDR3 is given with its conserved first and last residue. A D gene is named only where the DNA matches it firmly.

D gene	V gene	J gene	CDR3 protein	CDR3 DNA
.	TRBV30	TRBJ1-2	CALSRAFYYGYTF	TGTGCCCTGAGCAGGGCTTTCTACTATGGCTACACCTTC
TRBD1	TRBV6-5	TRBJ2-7	CASGQGPYEQYF	TGTGCCAGTGGACAGGGACCCTACGAGCAGTACTTC
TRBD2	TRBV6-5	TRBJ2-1	CASSTERGGYNEQFF	TGTGCCAGCAGCACTGAGCGGGGGGGCTACAATGAGCAGTTCTTC
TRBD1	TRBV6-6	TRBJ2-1	CASSTSGQGFYEQFF	TGTGCCAGCAGTACCTCGGGACAGGGGTTTTATGAGCAGTTCTTC
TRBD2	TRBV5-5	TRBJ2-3	CASSPGLVLTDTQYF	TGTGCCAGCAGCCCGGGACTAGTACTCACAGATACGCAGTATTTT
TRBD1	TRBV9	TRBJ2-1	CASRPGTGENEQFF	TGTGCCAGCAGGCCGGGGACAGGGGAGAATGAGCAGTTCTTC
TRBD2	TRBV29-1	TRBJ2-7	CSVDDLTSGNEQYF	TGCAGCGTAGACGACCTGACTAGCGGGAACGAGCAGTACTTC
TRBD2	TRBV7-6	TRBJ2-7	CASSLVAGESYEQYF	TGTGCCAGCAGCTTAGTAGCGGGAGAATCCTACGAGCAGTACTTC
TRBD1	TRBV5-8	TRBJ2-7	CASSLAGGRPYEQYF	TGTGCCAGCAGCTTGGCAGGGGGCCGTCCCTACGAGCAGTACTTC
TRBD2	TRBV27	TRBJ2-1	CASSLSILAGQEQFF	TGTGCCAGCAGTTTATCGATACTAGCGGGCCAGGAGCAGTTCTTC
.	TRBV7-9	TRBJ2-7	CASSASQGYEQYF	TGTGCCAGCAGCGCCAGCCAGGGCTACGAGCAGTACTTC